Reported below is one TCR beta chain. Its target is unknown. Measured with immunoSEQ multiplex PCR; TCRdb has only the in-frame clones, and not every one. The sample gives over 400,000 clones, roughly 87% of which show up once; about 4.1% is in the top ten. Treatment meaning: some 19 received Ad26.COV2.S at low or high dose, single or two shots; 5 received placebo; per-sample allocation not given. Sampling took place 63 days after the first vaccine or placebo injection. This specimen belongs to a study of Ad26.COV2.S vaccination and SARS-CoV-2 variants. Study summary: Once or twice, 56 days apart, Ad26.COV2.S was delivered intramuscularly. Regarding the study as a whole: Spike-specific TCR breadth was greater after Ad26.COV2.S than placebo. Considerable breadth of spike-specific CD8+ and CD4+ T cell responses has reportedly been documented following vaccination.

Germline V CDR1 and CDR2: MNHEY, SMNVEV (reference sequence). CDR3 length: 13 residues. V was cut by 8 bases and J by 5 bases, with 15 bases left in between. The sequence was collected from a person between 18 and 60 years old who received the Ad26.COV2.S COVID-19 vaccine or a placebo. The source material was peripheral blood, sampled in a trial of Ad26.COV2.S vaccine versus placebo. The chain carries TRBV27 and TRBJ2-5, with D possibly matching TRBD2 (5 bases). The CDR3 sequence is CASLALDSETQYF. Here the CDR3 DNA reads TGTGCCAGCTTAGCGTTAGATTCGGAGACCCAGTACTTC.